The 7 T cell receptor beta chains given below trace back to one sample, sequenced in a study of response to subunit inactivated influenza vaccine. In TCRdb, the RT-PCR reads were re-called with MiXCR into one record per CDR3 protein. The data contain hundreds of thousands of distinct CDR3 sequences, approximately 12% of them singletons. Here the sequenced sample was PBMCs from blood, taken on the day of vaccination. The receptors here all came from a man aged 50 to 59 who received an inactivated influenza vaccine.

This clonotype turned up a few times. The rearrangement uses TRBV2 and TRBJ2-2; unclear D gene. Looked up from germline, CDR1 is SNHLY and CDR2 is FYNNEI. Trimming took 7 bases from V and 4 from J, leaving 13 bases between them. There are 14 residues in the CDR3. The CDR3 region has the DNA TGTGCCAGCAAAAGAGAAAGCCCCACCGGGGAGCTGTTTTTT. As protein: CASKRESPTGELFF.

The CDR3 DNA is TGTGCCAGCAGTGATTACAAAGGGACCCCCCTCGCGAACACCGGGGAGCTGTTTTTT. As protein: CASSDYKGTPLANTGELFF. The chain is built from TRBV6-1 and TRBJ2-2; either TRBD1 or TRBD2 may fit D (5 bases each). The V gene's germline CDR1 is MNHNS and CDR2 SASEGT. This CDR3 has 19 residues. V was shortened by 3 bases and J by 0 bases, with 20 bases between the two germline ends.

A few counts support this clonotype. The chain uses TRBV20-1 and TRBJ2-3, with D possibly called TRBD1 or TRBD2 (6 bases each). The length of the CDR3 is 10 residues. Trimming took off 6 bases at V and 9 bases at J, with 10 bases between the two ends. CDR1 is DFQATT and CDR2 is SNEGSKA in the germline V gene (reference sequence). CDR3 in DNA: TGCAGTGCGGGGGGCCTAACGCAGTATTTT. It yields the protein CSAGGLTQYF.

The CDR3 DNA sequence: TGTGCCAGCAGTTACTCAACGGGTCAGCCCCAGCATTTT. It translates to CASSYSTGQPQHF. The chain has TRBV6-6 and TRBJ1-5; D is ambiguous. The CDR3 has 13 residues. V was clipped by 0 bases and J by 6 bases, with 6 bases between them. Germline V gene data show CDR1 as MNHNY and CDR2 as SVGAGI (reference sequence).

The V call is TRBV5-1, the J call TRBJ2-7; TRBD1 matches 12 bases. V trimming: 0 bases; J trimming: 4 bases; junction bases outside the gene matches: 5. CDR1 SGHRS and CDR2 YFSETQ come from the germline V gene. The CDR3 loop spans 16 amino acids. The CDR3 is CASSLARDRGLYEQYF. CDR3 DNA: TGCGCCAGCAGCTTGGCCCGGGACAGGGGGCTTTACGAGCAGTACTTC.

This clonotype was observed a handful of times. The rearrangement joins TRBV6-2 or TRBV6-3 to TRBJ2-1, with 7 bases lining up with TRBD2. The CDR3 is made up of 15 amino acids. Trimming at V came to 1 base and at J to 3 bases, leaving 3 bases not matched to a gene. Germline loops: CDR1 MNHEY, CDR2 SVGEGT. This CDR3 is CASSYWPSGYNEQFF. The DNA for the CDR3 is TGTGCCAGCAGTTACTGGCCTAGCGGCTACAATGAGCAGTTCTTC.

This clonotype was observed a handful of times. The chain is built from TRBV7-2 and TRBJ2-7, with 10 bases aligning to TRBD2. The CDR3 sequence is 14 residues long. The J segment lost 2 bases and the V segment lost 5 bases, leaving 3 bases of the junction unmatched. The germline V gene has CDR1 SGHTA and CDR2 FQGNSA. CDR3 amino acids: CASSRGLATYEQYF. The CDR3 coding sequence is TGTGCCAGCAGCCGGGGACTAGCGACCTACGAGCAGTACTTC.